One sample yielded the 24 T cell receptor beta chains listed below, sequenced in a study of CXCR3-negative and CXCR3-positive naive CD8 T cells. TRB cDNA libraries were made by UMI-labeled 5' RACE. With the 5' RACE reads reprocessed, TCRdb shows one record per CDR3 protein and no DNA. Found here are over 35,000 distinct CDR3 sequences; the top ten clones hold about 2.3%. Sequenced input: naive CXCR3- CD8+ T cells from blood. Subset noted: CD45RO-CCR7+CD27+CD95- naive CD8+ T cells lacking CXCR3 (TNR3-). The source of these receptors is a human donor in good health. Some clones in this sample may be carry-over from other donors' samples.

The rearrangement uses TRBV5-6 and TRBJ2-1. This CDR3 spans 12 amino acids. Germline V gene data show CDR1 as SGHDT and CDR2 as YYEEEE. The CDR3 protein is CASSLAWNEQFF.

CDR3 protein: CSVVAGASEQYF. The chain has TRBV29-1 and TRBJ2-7; the TRBD1 assignment by TCRdb is unverifiable without DNA. There are 12 residues in the CDR3. The germline CDR1 and CDR2 sequences are SQVTM and ANQGSEA.

The gene calls are TRBV15 and TRBJ2-3; TCRdb's D gene call, TRBD1, goes unchecked for lack of DNA. The CDR3 has 14 residues. Germline CDR1 LNHNV, CDR2 YYDKDF (reference sequence). This CDR3 reads CATGGGSPTDTQYF.

The gene calls are TRBV4-2 and TRBJ1-4; TCRdb returns TRBD1, unconfirmable since there is no DNA. Per germline, CDR1 LGHNA and CDR2 YNFKEQ. There are 16 residues in the CDR3. The CDR3: CASSQESRGTNEKLFF.

The chain is built from TRBV15 and TRBJ2-7; TCRdb's D gene call, TRBD1, goes unchecked for lack of DNA. Germline V gene sequence: CDR1 LNHNV, CDR2 YYDKDF (reference sequence). The CDR3 spans 13 residues. This CDR3 reads CATSRGTGYEQYF.

The gene calls are TRBV7-9 and TRBJ1-1; TCRdb's D call, TRBD1, is unchecked because there is no DNA. The CDR3 covers 12 residues. CDR1 and CDR2 from the germline V gene are SEHNR and FQNEAQ (reference sequence). CDR3 protein: CASSFGTFEAFF.

This clonotype is medium-sized by frequency. V is TRBV15 and J is TRBJ2-7. Germline V lookup: CDR1 LNHNV, CDR2 YYDKDF (reference sequence). The CDR3 extends over 14 amino acids. CDR3 sequence reads: CATSPSTPSYEQYF.

The chain joins TRBV21-1 to TRBJ2-3; the TRBD1 assignment by TCRdb is unverifiable without DNA. TRBV21-1 is recorded as a pseudogene. The CDR3 is 16 amino acids. The CDR3 sequence: CASSKIGTGMTDTQYF.

The gene calls are TRBV29-1 and TRBJ1-2; TCRdb proposes TRBD1, but this gene call is untestable without DNA. The CDR3 runs to 12 residues. The germline V gene encodes CDR1 SQVTM and CDR2 ANQGSEA. CDR3 loop: CSSLGGARGYTF.

This chain links TRBV7-6 with TRBJ2-7; the TRBD1 assignment by TCRdb is unverifiable without DNA. This CDR3 comprises 14 residues. Per the germline V gene, CDR1 is SGHVS and CDR2 is FNYEAQ. The CDR3 protein is CASSFGTGTYEQYF.

V usage is TRBV28 and J usage is TRBJ2-2; TCRdb outputs TRBD1, but without DNA this stays unchecked. Germline V CDR1 and CDR2: MDHEN, SYDVKM. The CDR3 extends over 14 amino acids. The CDR3 spells CASRTGGDTGELFF.

V and J are TRBV7-9 and TRBJ2-7; the TCRdb D gene call, TRBD1, has no DNA to confirm it. Germline V gives CDR1 SEHNR, CDR2 FQNEAQ (reference sequence). The length of the CDR3 is 14 residues. CDR3 amino acids: CASSAPGGTDEQYF. Based on the CDR3 plus reference TRBV7-9 and TRBJ2-7, the full variable domain is DTGVSQNPRHKITKRGQNVTFRCDPISEHNRLYWYRQTLGQGPEFLTYFQNEAQLEKSRLLSDRFSAERPKGSFSTLEIQRTEQGDSAMYLCASSAPGGTDEQYFGPGTRLTVT.

V gene TRBV5-1 combines with J gene TRBJ2-2. Germline V gives CDR1 SGHRS, CDR2 YFSETQ. The CDR3 contains 12 residues. The CDR3 is CASSLAPGELFF.

The chain is built from TRBV29-1 and TRBJ1-1. CDR3 length equals 12 residues. Per the germline V gene, CDR1 is SQVTM and CDR2 is ANQGSEA. The CDR3 spells CSALMGNTEAFF.

The V call is TRBV7-8, the J call TRBJ2-7. The germline V gene encodes CDR1 SGHVS and CDR2 FQNEAQ. The CDR3 extends over 11 amino acids. The CDR3 is CASSSTWEQYF.

The chain has TRBV14 and TRBJ1-1; TCRdb returns TRBD1, unconfirmable since there is no DNA. Germline lookup yields CDR1 SGHDN and CDR2 FVKESK. The length of the CDR3 is 19 residues. The CDR3 loop is CASSQDPVEAGVRNTEAFF.

This clonotype is classed as large by frequency. The genes are TRBV6-2 or TRBV6-3 and TRBJ2-7. CDR1 and CDR2 (germline): MNHEY, SVGEGT. The CDR3 contains 14 residues. CDR3 residues: CASSYEPSAYEQYF.

The CDR3 sequence: CASSLDLFSGYEQFF. The rearrangement links TRBV5-1 to TRBJ2-1; without DNA, the TCRdb call of TRBD2 cannot be checked. The CDR3 is made up of 15 amino acids. Germline loops: CDR1 SGHRS, CDR2 YFSETQ.

The chain recombines TRBV7-9 with TRBJ1-4. CDR1 is SEHNR and CDR2 is FQNEAQ in the germline V gene (reference sequence). The CDR3 consists of 14 residues. The CDR3 spells CASSADGNSLLLFF.

This chain uses TRBV20-1 with TRBJ1-1. Germline-derived CDR1 and CDR2 are DFQATT and SNEGSKA (reference sequence). The CDR3 has 12 residues. The CDR3 sequence: CSARDKVTEAFF.

J is TRBJ2-7 and V is TRBV29-1. This CDR3 has 13 residues. Germline V gives CDR1 SQVTM, CDR2 ANQGSEA. CDR3 sequence reads: CSVEGYSSYEQYF.

The chain carries TRBV29-1 and TRBJ1-2. The V gene's germline CDR1 is SQVTM and CDR2 ANQGSEA. The CDR3 is made up of 13 amino acids. CDR3: CSVEPPEDNGYTF.

The chain recombines TRBV7-9 with TRBJ1-4. Per germline, CDR1 SEHNR and CDR2 FQNEAQ (reference sequence). The CDR3 loop spans 14 amino acids. The CDR3 protein is CASSGTKTNEKLFF.

V usage is TRBV12-3 or TRBV12-4 and J usage is TRBJ2-4. The CDR3 is 16 amino acids. CDR3 sequence: CASSLATYSGKNIQYF.